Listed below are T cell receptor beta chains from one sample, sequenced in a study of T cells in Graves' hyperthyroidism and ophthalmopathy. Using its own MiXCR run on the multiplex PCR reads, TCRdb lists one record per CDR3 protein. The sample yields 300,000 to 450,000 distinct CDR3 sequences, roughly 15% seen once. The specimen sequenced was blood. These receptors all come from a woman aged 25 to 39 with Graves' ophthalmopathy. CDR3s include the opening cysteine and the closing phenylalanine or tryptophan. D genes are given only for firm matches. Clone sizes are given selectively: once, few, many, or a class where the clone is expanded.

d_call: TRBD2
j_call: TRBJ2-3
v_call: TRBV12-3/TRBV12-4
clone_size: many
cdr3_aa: CASSLISGGVIDTQYF
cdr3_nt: TGTGCCAGCAGTTTAATTAGCGGGGGCGTAATAGATACGCAGTATTTT

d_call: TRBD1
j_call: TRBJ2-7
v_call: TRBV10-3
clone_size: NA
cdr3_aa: CAVQTGGSSYEQYF
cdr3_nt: TGTGCCGTCCAGACAGGGGGTTCTTCCTACGAGCAGTACTTC

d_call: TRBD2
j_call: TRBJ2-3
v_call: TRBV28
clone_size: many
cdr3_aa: CASSVTSGGSMDTQYF
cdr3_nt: TGTGCCAGCAGTGTGACTAGCGGGGGATCGATGGATACGCAGTATTTT

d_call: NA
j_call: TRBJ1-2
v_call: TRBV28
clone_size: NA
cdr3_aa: CVSRTGQYRYTF
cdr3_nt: TGTGTCAGCAGAACAGGCCAGTATCGCTACACCTTC

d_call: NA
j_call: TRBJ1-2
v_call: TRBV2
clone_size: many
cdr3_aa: CASSEVPGDNYGYTF
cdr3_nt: TGTGCCAGCAGTGAGGTTCCTGGCGATAACTATGGCTACACCTTC

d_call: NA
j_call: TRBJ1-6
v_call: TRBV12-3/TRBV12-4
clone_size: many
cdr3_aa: CASTLTISYNSPLHF
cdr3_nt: TGTGCCAGCACTCTTACAATCTCCTATAATTCACCCCTCCACTTT

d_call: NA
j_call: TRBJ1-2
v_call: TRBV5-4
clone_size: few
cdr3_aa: CASSLPPNYGYTF
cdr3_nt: TGTGCCAGCAGCTTACCCCCGAACTATGGCTACACCTTC

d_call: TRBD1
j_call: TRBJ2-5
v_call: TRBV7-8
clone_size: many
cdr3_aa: CASSLQLDRDGETQYF
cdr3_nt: TGTGCCAGCAGCCTACAGCTGGACAGGGATGGGGAGACCCAGTACTTC

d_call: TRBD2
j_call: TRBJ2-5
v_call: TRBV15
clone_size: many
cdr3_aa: CATSRDPSGQETQYF
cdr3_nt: TGTGCCACCAGCAGAGATCCTAGCGGCCAAGAGACCCAGTACTTC

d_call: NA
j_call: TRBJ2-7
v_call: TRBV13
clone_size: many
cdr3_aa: CASSLQGNYEQYF
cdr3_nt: TGTGCCAGCAGCTTGCAGGGAAACTACGAGCAGTACTTC

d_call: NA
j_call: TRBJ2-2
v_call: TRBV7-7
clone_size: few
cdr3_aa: CASREQGPNTGELFF
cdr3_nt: TGTGCTAGCAGGGAACAGGGTCCGAACACCGGGGAGCTGTTTTTT

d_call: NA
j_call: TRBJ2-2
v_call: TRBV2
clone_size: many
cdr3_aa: CASRGSANTGELFF
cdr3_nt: TGTGCCAGCAGGGGAAGCGCGAACACCGGGGAGCTGTTTTTT

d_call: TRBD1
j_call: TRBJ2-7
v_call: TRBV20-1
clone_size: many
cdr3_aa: CSARGTGRAYEQYF
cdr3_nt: TGCAGTGCTAGAGGGACAGGTAGGGCATACGAGCAGTACTTC

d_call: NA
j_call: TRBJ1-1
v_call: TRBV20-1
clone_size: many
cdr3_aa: CSARDPVPLNTEAFF
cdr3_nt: TGCAGTGCTAGAGATCCCGTCCCTTTGAACACTGAAGCTTTCTTT

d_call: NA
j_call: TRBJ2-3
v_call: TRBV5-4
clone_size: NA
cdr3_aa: CASSLRQWTDTQYF
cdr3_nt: TGTGCCAGCAGCCTTAGACAGTGGACAGATACGCAGTATTTT

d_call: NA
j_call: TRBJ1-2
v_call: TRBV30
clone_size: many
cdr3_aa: CAWTPDWGGYTF
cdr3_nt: TGTGCCTGGACGCCTGATTGGGGGGGCTACACCTTC

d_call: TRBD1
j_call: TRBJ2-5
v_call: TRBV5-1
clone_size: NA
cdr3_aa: CASRDREQETQYF
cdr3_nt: TGCGCCAGCCGGGACAGGGAACAAGAGACCCAGTACTTC

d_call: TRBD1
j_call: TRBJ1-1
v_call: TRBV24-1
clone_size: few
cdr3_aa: CATRPTGMGTEAFF
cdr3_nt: TGTGCCACCCGTCCGACAGGGATGGGGACTGAAGCTTTCTTT

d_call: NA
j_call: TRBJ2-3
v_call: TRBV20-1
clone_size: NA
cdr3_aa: CSAVPYRTDTQYF
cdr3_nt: TGCAGTGCTGTCCCGTACCGCACAGATACGCAGTATTTT

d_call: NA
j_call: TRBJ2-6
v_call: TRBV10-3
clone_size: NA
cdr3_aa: CAINRGGTTGANVLTF
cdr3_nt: TGTGCCATCAATCGGGGTGGGACCACTGGGGCCAACGTCCTGACTTTC

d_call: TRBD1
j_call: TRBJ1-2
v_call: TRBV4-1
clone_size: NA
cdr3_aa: CASSQDRFGARGDGYTF
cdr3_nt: TGCGCCAGCAGCCAAGATCGTTTCGGGGCCAGGGGGGACGGCTACACCTTC

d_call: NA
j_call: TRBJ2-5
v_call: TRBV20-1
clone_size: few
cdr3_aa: CSATKGTPKRYQETQYF
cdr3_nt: TGCAGTGCCACTAAGGGGACGCCAAAGAGGTACCAAGAGACCCAGTACTTC

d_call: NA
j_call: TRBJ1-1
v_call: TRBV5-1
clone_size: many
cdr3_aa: CASSLVAGNTEAFF
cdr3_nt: TGCGCCAGCAGCTTGGTGGCGGGGAACACTGAAGCTTTCTTT

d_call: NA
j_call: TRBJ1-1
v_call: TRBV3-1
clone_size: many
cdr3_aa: CASSRRSIIGGTEAFF
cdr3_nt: TGTGCCAGCAGCCGCCGGTCGATAATAGGGGGGACTGAAGCTTTCTTT

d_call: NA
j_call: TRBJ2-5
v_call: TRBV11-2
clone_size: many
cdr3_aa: CASSRDNQETQYF
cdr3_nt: TGTGCCAGCAGCCGGGACAACCAAGAGACCCAGTACTTC

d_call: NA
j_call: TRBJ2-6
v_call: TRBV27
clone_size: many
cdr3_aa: CASSFSGANVLTF
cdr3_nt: TGTGCCAGCAGTTTCTCTGGGGCCAACGTCCTGACTTTC

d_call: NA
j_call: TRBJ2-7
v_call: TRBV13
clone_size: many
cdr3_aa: CASSYSRELIYEQYF
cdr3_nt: TGTGCCAGCAGCTACAGTAGGGAGCTAATCTACGAGCAGTACTTC

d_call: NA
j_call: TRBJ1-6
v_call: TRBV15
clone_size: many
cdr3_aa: CATSRVRVFLNSPLHF
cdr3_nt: TGTGCCACCAGCAGAGTGAGGGTATTTCTGAATTCACCCCTCCACTTT

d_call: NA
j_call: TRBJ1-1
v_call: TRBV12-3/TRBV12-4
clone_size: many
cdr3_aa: CASSLVVREGTEAFF
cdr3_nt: TGTGCCAGCAGTTTAGTTGTTCGGGAAGGCACTGAAGCTTTCTTT

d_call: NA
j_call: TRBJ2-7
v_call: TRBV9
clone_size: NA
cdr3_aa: CASSSGKGVLGQYF
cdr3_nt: TGTGCCAGCAGCTCTGGTAAGGGCGTTCTCGGGCAGTACTTC

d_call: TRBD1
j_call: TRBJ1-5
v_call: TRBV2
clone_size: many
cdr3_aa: CASSKTGSSNQPQHF
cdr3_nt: TGTGCCAGCAGTAAGACAGGGAGTAGCAATCAGCCCCAGCATTTT